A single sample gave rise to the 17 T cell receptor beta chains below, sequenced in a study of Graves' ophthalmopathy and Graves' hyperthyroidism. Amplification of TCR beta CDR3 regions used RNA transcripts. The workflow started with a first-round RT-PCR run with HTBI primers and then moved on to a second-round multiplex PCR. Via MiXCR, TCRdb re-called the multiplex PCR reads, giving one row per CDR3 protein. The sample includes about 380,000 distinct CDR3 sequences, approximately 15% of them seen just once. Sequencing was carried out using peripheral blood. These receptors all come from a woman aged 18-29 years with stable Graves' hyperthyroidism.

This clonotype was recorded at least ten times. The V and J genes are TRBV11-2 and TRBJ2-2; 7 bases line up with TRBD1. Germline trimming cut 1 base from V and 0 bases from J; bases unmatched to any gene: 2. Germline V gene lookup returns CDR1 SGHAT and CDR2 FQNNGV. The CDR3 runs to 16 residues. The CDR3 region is CASSLGGQTNTGELFF. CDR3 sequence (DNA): TGTGCCAGCAGCTTAGGGGGACAGACGAACACCGGGGAGCTGTTTTTT.

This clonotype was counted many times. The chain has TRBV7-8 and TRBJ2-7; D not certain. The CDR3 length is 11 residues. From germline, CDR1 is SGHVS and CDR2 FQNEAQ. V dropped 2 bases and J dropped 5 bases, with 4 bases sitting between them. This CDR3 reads CASSLLNEQYF. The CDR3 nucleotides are TGTGCCAGCAGCTTACTCAACGAGCAGTACTTC.

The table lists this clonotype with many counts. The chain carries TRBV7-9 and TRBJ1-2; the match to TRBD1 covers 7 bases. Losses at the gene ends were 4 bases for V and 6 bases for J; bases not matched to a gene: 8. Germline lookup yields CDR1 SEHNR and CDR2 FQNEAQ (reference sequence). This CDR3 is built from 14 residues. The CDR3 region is CASSSPGQPHGYTF. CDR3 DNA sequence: TGTGCCAGCAGCTCACCGGGACAGCCTCATGGCTACACCTTC.

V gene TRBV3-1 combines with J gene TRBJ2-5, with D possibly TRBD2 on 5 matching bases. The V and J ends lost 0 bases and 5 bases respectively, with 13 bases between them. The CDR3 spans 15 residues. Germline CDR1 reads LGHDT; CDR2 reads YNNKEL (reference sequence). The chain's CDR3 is CASSQDPSRDETQYF. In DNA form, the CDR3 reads TGTGCCAGCAGCCAAGACCCGTCTCGGGATGAGACCCAGTACTTC.

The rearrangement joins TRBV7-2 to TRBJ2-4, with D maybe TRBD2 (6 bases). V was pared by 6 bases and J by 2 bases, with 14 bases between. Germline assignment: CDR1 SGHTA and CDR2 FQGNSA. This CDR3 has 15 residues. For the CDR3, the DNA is TGTGCCAGCAGTCGGGACTTCCAAACCAAAAACATTCAGTACTTC. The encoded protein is CASSRDFQTKNIQYF.

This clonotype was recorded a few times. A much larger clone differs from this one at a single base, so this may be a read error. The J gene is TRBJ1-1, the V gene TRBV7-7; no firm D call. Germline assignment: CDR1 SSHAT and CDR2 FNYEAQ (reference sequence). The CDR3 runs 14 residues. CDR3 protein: CASSPPGVNTEACF. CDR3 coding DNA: TGTGCTAGCAGTCCGCCGGGTGTGAACACTGAAGCTTGCTTT.

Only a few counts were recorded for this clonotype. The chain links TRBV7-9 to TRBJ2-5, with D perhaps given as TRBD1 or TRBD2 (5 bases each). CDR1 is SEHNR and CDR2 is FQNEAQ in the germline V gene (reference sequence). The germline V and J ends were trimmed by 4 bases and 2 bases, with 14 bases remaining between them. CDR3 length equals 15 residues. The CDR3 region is CASSSPGRNQETQYF. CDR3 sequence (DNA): TGTGCCAGCAGCTCACCGGGGCGAAATCAAGAGACCCAGTACTTC.

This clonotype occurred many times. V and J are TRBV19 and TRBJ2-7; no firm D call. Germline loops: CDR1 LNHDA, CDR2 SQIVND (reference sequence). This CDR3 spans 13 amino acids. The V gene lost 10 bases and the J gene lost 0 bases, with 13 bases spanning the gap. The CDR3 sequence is CATSQTPSYEQYF. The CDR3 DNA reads TGTGCCACCAGTCAAACTCCCTCCTACGAGCAGTACTTC.

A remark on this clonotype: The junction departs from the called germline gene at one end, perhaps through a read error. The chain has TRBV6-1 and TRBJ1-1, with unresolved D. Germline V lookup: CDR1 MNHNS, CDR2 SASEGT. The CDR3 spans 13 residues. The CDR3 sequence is CASSGRVNTDAFF. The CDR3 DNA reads TGTGCCAGCAGTGGGAGAGTGAACACTGATGCTTTCTTT.

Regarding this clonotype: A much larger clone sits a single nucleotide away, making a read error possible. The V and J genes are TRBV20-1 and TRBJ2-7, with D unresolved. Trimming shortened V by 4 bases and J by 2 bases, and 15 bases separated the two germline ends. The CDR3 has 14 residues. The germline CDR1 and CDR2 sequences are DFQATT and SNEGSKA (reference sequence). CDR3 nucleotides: TGCAGTGCTACCCCAGAGACGGTTACCTACGAGCAGTACTTC. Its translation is CSATPETVTYEQYF.

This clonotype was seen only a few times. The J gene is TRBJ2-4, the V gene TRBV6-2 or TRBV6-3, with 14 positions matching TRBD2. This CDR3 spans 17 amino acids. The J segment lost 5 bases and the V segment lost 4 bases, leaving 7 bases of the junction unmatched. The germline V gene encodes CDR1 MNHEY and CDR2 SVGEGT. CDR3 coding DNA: TGTGCCAGCAGTTCCCGACTAGCGGGGGGGAAGGAAAACATTCAGTACTTC. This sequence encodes CASSSRLAGGKENIQYF.

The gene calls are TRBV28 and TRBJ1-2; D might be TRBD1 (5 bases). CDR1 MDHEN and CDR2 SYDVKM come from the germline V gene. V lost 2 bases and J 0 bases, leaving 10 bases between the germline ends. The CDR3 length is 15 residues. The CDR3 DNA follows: TGTGCCAGCAGTTTAGGGACGGAGACTAACTATGGCTACACCTTC. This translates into CASSLGTETNYGYTF.

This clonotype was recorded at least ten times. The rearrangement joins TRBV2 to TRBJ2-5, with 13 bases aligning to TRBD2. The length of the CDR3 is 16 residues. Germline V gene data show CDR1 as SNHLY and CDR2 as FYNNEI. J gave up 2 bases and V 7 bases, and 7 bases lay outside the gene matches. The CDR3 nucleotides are TGTGCCAGCATTCGACTAGCGGGGGGACTTCAAGAGACCCAGTACTTC. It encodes CASIRLAGGLQETQYF.

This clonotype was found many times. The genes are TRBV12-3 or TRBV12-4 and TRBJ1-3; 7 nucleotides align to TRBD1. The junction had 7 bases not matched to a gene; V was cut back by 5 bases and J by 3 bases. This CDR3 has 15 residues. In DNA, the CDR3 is TGTGCCAGCAGTACTACAGGGGTCCGTGGAAACACCATATATTTT. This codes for CASSTTGVRGNTIYF.

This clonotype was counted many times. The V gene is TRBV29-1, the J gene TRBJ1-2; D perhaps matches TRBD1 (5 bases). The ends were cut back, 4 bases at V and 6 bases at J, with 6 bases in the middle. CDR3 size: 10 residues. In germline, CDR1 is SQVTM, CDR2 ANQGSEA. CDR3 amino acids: CSVGDDGYTF. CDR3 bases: TGCAGCGTTGGGGACGATGGCTACACCTTC.

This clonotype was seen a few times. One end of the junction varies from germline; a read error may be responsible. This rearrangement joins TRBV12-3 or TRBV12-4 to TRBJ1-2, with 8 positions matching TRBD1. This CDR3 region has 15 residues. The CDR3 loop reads CASRVDRELFYGYTF. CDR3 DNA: TGTGCCAGCAGAGTGGACAGGGAGCTATTCTATGGGTACACCTTC.

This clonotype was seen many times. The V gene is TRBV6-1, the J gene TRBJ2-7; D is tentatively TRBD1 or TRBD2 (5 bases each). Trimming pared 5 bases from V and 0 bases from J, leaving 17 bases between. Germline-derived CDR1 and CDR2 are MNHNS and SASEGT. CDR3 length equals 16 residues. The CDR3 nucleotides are TGTGCCAGCAGTCCGGACCGGGACGGGGACTCCTACGAGCAGTACTTC. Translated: CASSPDRDGDSYEQYF.